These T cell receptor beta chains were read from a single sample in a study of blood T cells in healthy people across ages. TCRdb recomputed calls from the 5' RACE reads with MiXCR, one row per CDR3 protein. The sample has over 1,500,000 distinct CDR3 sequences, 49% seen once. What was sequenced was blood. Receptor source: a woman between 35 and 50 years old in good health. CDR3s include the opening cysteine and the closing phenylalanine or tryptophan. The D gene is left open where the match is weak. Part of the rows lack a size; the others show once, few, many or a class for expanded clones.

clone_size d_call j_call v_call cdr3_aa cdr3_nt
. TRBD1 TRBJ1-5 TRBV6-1 CASAHSGQGNQPQHF TGTGCCAGCGCCCATAGTGGACAGGGCAATCAGCCCCAGCATTTT
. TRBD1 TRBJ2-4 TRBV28 CASSSQGALAKNIQYF TGTGCCAGCAGTTCCCAGGGGGCTCTTGCCAAAAACATTCAGTACTTC
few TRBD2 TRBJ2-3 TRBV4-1 CASSQDWAGGGTDTQYF TGCGCCAGCAGCCAAGATTGGGCGGGGGGGGGCACAGATACGCAGTATTTT
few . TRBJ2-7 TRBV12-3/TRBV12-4 CASSLWGPLSEQYF TGTGCCAGCAGTTTGTGGGGACCTCTCTCCGAGCAGTACTTC
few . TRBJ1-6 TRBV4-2 CASSQVQGGNSPLHF TGTGCCAGCAGCCAAGTGCAGGGAGGGAATTCACCCCTCCACTTT
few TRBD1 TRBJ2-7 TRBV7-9 CASSLKGTGGYEQYF TGTGCCAGCAGCTTAAAGGGGACAGGGGGCTACGAGCAGTACTTC
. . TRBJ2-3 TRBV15 CVTSRGGGVGPDTQYF TGTGTCACCAGCAGAGGGGGCGGGGTTGGCCCAGATACGCAGTATTTT
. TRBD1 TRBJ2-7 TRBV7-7 CASSLYPFGQGNPIEQYF TGTGCTAGCAGCTTATATCCTTTTGGACAGGGTAATCCTATCGAGCAGTACTTC
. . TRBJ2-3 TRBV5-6 CASSFPGEPTDTQYF TGTGCCAGCAGCTTCCCGGGGGAACCCACAGATACGCAGTATTTT
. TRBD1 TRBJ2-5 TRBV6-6 CASSYSGTGHQETQYF TGTGCCAGCAGTTACTCGGGGACAGGTCACCAAGAGACCCAGTACTTC
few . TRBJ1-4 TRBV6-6 CASSTRPKVEKLFF TGTGCCAGCAGTACTAGGCCCAAGGTTGAAAAACTGTTTTTT
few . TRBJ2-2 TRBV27 CAIRSTNTGELFF TGTGCCATTCGTAGTACGAACACCGGGGAGCTGTTTTTT
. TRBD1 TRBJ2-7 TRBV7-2 CASRFDRGQYNEQYF TGTGCCAGCCGGTTCGACAGGGGGCAGTACAATGAGCAGTACTTC
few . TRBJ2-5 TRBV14 CASSQGPRVVETQYF TGTGCCAGCAGCCAAGGGCCCAGGGTGGTTGAGACCCAGTACTTC
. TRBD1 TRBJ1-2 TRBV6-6 CASSSGQDPNGYTF TGTGCCAGCAGCTCAGGACAGGACCCTAATGGCTACACCTTC
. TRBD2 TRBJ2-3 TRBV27 CASSPIRRLAGGRLDTQYF TGTGCCAGCAGTCCCATTCGGAGACTAGCGGGGGGGCGATTAGATACGCAGTATTTT
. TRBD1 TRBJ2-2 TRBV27 CASSPRWSGGDTGELFF TGTGCCAGCAGCCCCCGGTGGTCAGGGGGCGACACCGGGGAGCTGTTTTTT
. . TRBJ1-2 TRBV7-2 CASSPDLGGGYTF TGTGCCAGCAGCCCAGATCTGGGGGGCGGCTACACCTTC
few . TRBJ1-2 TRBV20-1 CSARPQPIYGYTF TGCAGTGCTAGACCACAACCGATCTATGGCTACACCTTC
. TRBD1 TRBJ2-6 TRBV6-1 CASSLGTGHSGANVLTF TGTGCCAGCTCCCTCGGGACAGGACACTCTGGGGCCAACGTCCTGACTTTC
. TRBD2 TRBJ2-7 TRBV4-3 CASSQEGGNWYEQYF TGCGCCAGCAGCCAAGAGGGGGGGAACTGGTACGAGCAGTACTTC
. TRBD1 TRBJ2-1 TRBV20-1 CSASLFGTGIDEQFF TGCAGTGCTAGTCTGTTCGGGACAGGGATAGATGAGCAGTTCTTC
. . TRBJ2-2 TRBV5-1 CASSSAGELFF TGCGCCAGCAGCTCCGCCGGGGAGCTGTTTTTT
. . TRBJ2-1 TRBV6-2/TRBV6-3 CASRFSPYNEQFF TGTGCCAGCCGATTCAGCCCCTACAATGAGCAGTTCTTC
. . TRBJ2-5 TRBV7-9 CASSLDLDVLREQYF TGTGCCAGCAGCTTAGATCTAGATGTCCTACGGGAGCAGTACTTC
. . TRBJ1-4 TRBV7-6 CASSSGDGATNEKLFF TGTGCCAGCAGCTCAGGAGACGGAGCAACTAATGAAAAACTGTTTTTT
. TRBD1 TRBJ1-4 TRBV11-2 CASSLVPGGSGATNEKLFF TGTGCCAGCAGCTTAGTCCCAGGGGGCAGTGGAGCAACTAATGAAAAACTGTTTTTT
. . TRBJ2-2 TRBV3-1 CASSPRKGKVGELFF TGTGCCAGCAGCCCGCGGAAGGGGAAGGTCGGGGAGCTGTTTTTT
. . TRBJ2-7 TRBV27 CASRTVVPYEQYF TGTGCCAGCAGAACAGTGGTACCCTACGAGCAGTACTTC